This T cell receptor (beta chain) was captured in a study of blood T cell repertoires in COVID-19. Study background: COVID-19 samples collected from the United States, Italy and Spain covered acute and convalescent phases.

V lost 3 bases, J lost 0 bases, and 16 bases stayed unmatched. Germline V gene lookup returns CDR1 MNHEY and CDR2 SMNVEV (reference sequence). The length of the CDR3 is 21 residues. Some clones are missing from TCRdb's copy, which holds only in-frame ones; the method was immunoSEQ multiplex PCR. Of roughly 150,000 clones in the sample, over 75% were seen once. The TCR originated in a man aged 45-65 years in a cohort exposed to, infected with or recovered from COVID-19 (not recorded which). The chain couples TRBV27 to TRBJ2-7; 14 bases are a match to TRBD2. The specimen sequenced was PBMCs or T cells enriched from blood (not recorded which). As DNA, the CDR3 is TGTGCCAGCAGTTTTACGCCACCGGGACTAGCGGGGGTCATCAACTCCTACGAGCAGTACTTC. This gives the protein CASSFTPPGLAGVINSYEQYF.